Listed below are T cell receptor beta chains from one sample, sequenced in a study of blood T cell repertoires in COVID-19. Measured with immunoSEQ multiplex PCR; TCRdb has only the in-frame clones, and not every one. The top ten hold 3% to 3.5% of the sample, which has approximately 470,000 clones, 75% to 90% seen once. The sequenced sample was peripheral blood. The receptors originated from a human donor in a cohort sampled during active COVID-19. Each CDR3 is given with its conserved first and last residue. Each record gives: D gene, clone size, V gene, J gene, CDR3 protein, CDR3 DNA. A D gene is named only where the DNA matches it firmly. The listing skips clone size in some rows; elsewhere it reads once, few, many or a size class.

>.|.|TRBV28|TRBJ2-5
CASSFPRRGETQYF
TGTGCCAGCAGTTTCCCCAGGAGGGGAGAGACCCAGTACTTC
>.|.|TRBV6-1|TRBJ2-1
CASSVPGTRQYNEQFF
TGTGCCAGCAGTGTTCCCGGGACTCGACAGTACAATGAGCAGTTCTTC
>TRBD1|once|TRBV4-1|TRBJ1-1
CASSDDGTGRPTEAFF
TGCGCCAGCAGCGATGACGGGACAGGGCGACCTACTGAAGCTTTCTTT
>.|once|TRBV6-2/TRBV6-3|TRBJ2-7
CASSYSGLENSYEQYF
TGTGCCAGCAGTTACTCGGGACTCGAGAACTCCTACGAGCAGTACTTC
>.|.|TRBV5-1|TRBJ1-5
CASSPAGGGNQPQHF
TGCGCCAGCAGCCCGGCGGGAGGGGGCAATCAGCCCCAGCATTTT
>.|.|TRBV7-8|TRBJ2-2
CASSTPSVRVNTGELFF
TGTGCCAGCAGCACCCCGTCGGTCAGGGTGAACACCGGGGAGCTGTTTTTT
>.|.|TRBV4-1|TRBJ2-3
CASSQEGGLGTDTQYF
TGCGCCAGCAGCCAAGAGGGGGGGCTGGGCACAGATACGCAGTATTTT
>TRBD1|.|TRBV19|TRBJ2-2
CASSATGGWDTGELFF
TGTGCCAGTAGTGCTACAGGGGGCTGGGACACCGGGGAGCTGTTTTTT
>.|.|TRBV14|TRBJ2-2
CASSQGYGYTGELFF
TGTGCCAGCAGCCAAGGGTACGGGTACACCGGGGAGCTGTTTTTT
>.|.|TRBV30|TRBJ1-5
CAWSRRLNQPQHF
TGTGCCTGGAGTAGGCGGCTCAATCAGCCCCAGCATTTT
>.|.|TRBV3-1/TRBV3-2|TRBJ1-4
CASSQVGGLNEKLFF
TGTGCCAGCAGCCAAGTGGGGGGACTGAATGAAAAACTGTTTTTT
>.|.|TRBV6-2/TRBV6-3|TRBJ2-7
CASSSLRTYEQYF
TGTGCCAGCAGTTCCCTGCGCACCTACGAGCAGTACTTC
>.|.|TRBV29-1|TRBJ2-7
CSVGGSVEQYF
TGCAGCGTTGGAGGATCGGTCGAGCAGTACTTC
>.|.|TRBV27|TRBJ2-3
CASSPRVVDTQYF
TGTGCCAGCAGTCCTAGAGTCGTAGATACGCAGTATTTT
>.|.|TRBV18|TRBJ1-1
CASSPNPQIGEAFF
TGTGCCAGCTCACCAAACCCACAGATAGGTGAAGCTTTCTTT
>TRBD1|.|TRBV5-8|TRBJ1-1
CASSNANEGQGAGAFF
TGTGCCAGCAGCAACGCGAACGAGGGACAGGGGGCCGGAGCTTTCTTT
>.|.|TRBV9|TRBJ2-7
CASSTRQVHLYEQYF
TGTGCCAGCAGCACCCGACAGGTCCACCTCTACGAGCAGTACTTC
>.|.|TRBV9|TRBJ2-7
CASSVVGTSYEQYF
TGTGCCAGCAGCGTAGTTGGGACAAGCTACGAGCAGTACTTC
>.|.|TRBV7-8|TRBJ2-5
CASSLGLRETQYF
TGTGCCAGCAGCTTAGGTTTACGGGAGACCCAGTACTTC
>TRBD1|.|TRBV4-3|TRBJ1-1
CASSQDTFDRTGLNTEAFF
TGCGCCAGCAGCCAAGATACGTTCGATCGGACAGGGCTGAACACTGAAGCTTTCTTT
>TRBD2|few|TRBV11-2|TRBJ2-1
CASSYGGGQFF
TGTGCCAGCAGCTATGGGGGGGGGCAGTTCTTC
>TRBD2|.|TRBV3-1/TRBV3-2|TRBJ2-2
CASSYSGRWTGELFF
TGTGCCAGCAGCTACAGCGGGAGGTGGACCGGGGAGCTGTTTTTT
>.|.|TRBV19|TRBJ2-6
CASRESLRASGANVLTF
TGTGCCAGTAGGGAGTCCTTAAGAGCCTCTGGGGCCAACGTCCTGACTTTC
>TRBD1|.|TRBV5-6|TRBJ1-2
CASSLGTDSNYGYTF
TGTGCCAGCAGCCTAGGGACAGATTCTAACTATGGCTACACCTTC
>.|.|TRBV2|TRBJ1-5
CASSGSGGNQPQHF
TGTGCCAGCAGTGGTTCAGGGGGCAATCAGCCCCAGCATTTT
>.|.|TRBV28|TRBJ2-1
CASTSTLGHPKPYNEQFF
TGTGCCAGCACCTCGACTTTAGGCCATCCGAAACCCTACAATGAGCAGTTCTTC
>TRBD2|.|TRBV5-1|TRBJ2-1
CASRERTRLREQFF
TGCGCCAGCAGAGAACGGACTAGACTACGTGAGCAGTTCTTC
>.|.|TRBV27|TRBJ2-5
CASSLEGARETQYF
TGTGCCAGCAGTTTGGAGGGGGCTCGAGAGACCCAGTACTTC
>TRBD1|.|TRBV28|TRBJ2-7
CASSPPTGTGTYEQYF
TGTGCCAGCAGTCCTCCAACCGGGACAGGGACCTACGAGCAGTACTTC
>.|.|TRBV15|TRBJ1-1
CATSRQGPNTEAFF
TGTGCCACCAGCAGACAGGGGCCGAACACTGAAGCTTTCTTT
>.|few|TRBV9|TRBJ2-4
CASSATGGVKNIQYF
TGTGCCAGCAGCGCCACTGGGGGCGTCAAAAACATTCAGTACTTC
>.|.|TRBV18|TRBJ2-7
CASSPRAGTYEQYF
TGTGCCAGCTCACCACGGGCGGGAACGTACGAGCAGTACTTC
>TRBD2|.|TRBV30|TRBJ2-1
CAWLAGFSYNEQFF
TGTGCCTGGCTAGCGGGATTCTCCTACAATGAGCAGTTCTTC
>.|.|TRBV30|TRBJ2-7
CAWTGRFYEQYF
TGTGCCTGGACCGGTCGATTCTACGAGCAGTACTTC
>.|.|TRBV6-6|TRBJ1-1
CASSGHGTEAFF
TGTGCCAGCAGTGGACATGGGACTGAAGCTTTCTTT
>.|.|TRBV29-1|TRBJ2-5
CSVPELGHETQYF
TGCAGCGTTCCGGAGCTGGGGCACGAGACCCAGTACTTC
>TRBD1|.|TRBV23-1|TRBJ2-3
CASSHPLGQAADTQYF
TGCGCCAGCAGTCATCCTCTCGGACAGGCCGCAGATACGCAGTATTTT
>TRBD2|.|TRBV5-1|TRBJ2-1
CASSPGVAGAYNEQFF
TGCGCCAGCAGCCCCGGGGTAGCGGGAGCCTACAATGAGCAGTTCTTC
>.|.|TRBV24-1|TRBJ1-1
CATSDSLSWYNTEAFF
TGTGCCACCAGTGATTCTCTGAGTTGGTACAACACTGAAGCTTTCTTT
>.|.|TRBV11-2|TRBJ1-2
CASSLGQSYGYTF
TGTGCCAGCAGCTTAGGACAGTCCTATGGCTACACCTTC
>TRBD2|.|TRBV5-5|TRBJ2-2
CASSLPSGSSGELFF
TGTGCCAGCAGCTTGCCTAGCGGGAGCTCCGGGGAGCTGTTTTTT
>.|.|TRBV19|TRBJ1-2
CASSTAGVGYGYTF
TGTGCCAGTAGTACGGCCGGGGTCGGCTATGGCTACACCTTC
>.|.|TRBV5-1|TRBJ2-6
CASSPAGHQLSGANVLTF
TGCGCCAGCAGCCCCGCGGGTCACCAGCTCTCTGGGGCCAACGTCCTGACTTTC
>TRBD1|.|TRBV28|TRBJ2-5
CASSADRGPYQETQYF
TGTGCCAGCAGTGCGGACAGGGGGCCGTACCAAGAGACCCAGTACTTC
>.|few|TRBV15|TRBJ1-3
CATSRDPLTLGNTIYF
TGTGCCACCAGCAGAGATCCGCTAACGCTGGGAAACACCATATATTTT
>TRBD2|.|TRBV6-5|TRBJ2-7
CASNRLAGDYEQYF
TGTGCCAGCAACCGACTAGCGGGAGACTACGAGCAGTACTTC
>.|.|TRBV5-1|TRBJ2-3
CASSLGPSGTSTDTQYF
TGCGCCAGCAGCTTGGGCCCGAGCGGTACTAGCACAGATACGCAGTATTTT
>TRBD2|.|TRBV5-6|TRBJ2-7
CASSRTSGRPVRQEQYF
TGTGCCAGCAGCAGGACTAGCGGGAGGCCCGTTAGGCAGGAGCAGTACTTC
>.|.|TRBV6-2/TRBV6-3|TRBJ1-2
CASSYRGILEF
TGTGCCAGCAGTTACCGCGGCATCCTTGAATTC
>TRBD2|.|TRBV7-2|TRBJ2-3
CASSPRTSGDTQYF
TGTGCCAGCAGCCCTAGGACTAGCGGGGATACGCAGTATTTT
>TRBD1|once|TRBV28|TRBJ1-2
CASSFGQDPYYGYTF
TGTGCCAGCAGTTTTGGACAGGACCCCTATTATGGCTACACCTTC
>TRBD1|.|TRBV9|TRBJ2-7
CASSVAETGFKQYF
TGTGCCAGCAGCGTAGCGGAGACAGGGTTCAAGCAGTACTTC